This is a list of T cell receptor beta chains from one sample in a study of Tregs in tolerant kidney transplant recipients. Generated by immunoSEQ multiplex PCR, the TCRdb table keeps only in-frame clones and is missing some. This sample has about 240,000 clones, with 80% to 85% found just once. Sample: CD4+ T cells from blood. These TCRs come from a human donor in good health. Both conserved end residues are part of each CDR3. D genes are given only for firm matches. Size is omitted from some rows. Given values are once, few, many or a class for expanded clones.

j_gene,v_gene,d_gene,abundance,CDR3nt,CDR3aa
TRBJ2-7,TRBV6-5,-,once,TGTGCCAGCAGTGAATGGTACGAGCAGTACTTC,CASSEWYEQYF
TRBJ1-2,TRBV11-2,TRBD1,-,TGTGCCAGCAGAAGACCGGGACAGGGGGCGGGTTATGGCTACACCTTC,CASRRPGQGAGYGYTF
TRBJ1-5,TRBV6-1,TRBD1,-,TGTGCCAGCAGTGAGGACAGGGCTAGCAATCAGCCCCAGCATTTT,CASSEDRASNQPQHF
TRBJ2-1,TRBV12-5,TRBD1,-,TGTGCTAGTGGTTTGCCTCCGGACAGGTACAATGAGCAGTTCTTC,CASGLPPDRYNEQFF
TRBJ1-5,TRBV21-1,-,-,TGTGCCAGCAGCAAAGAGGGGGGACAGCCGGTTCCCGATCAGCCCCAGCATTTT,CASSKEGGQPVPDQPQHF
TRBJ2-5,TRBV19,-,-,TGTGCCAGTAGTATAGATCCCTCGTGGCCGGAGACCCAGTACTTC,CASSIDPSWPETQYF
TRBJ2-2,TRBV2,TRBD2,-,TGTGCCAGCAGTGAAAAGGGACTAGCGACCGGGGAGCTGTTTTTT,CASSEKGLATGELFF
TRBJ1-2,TRBV5-4,-,-,TGTGCCAGCAGGTTCCCGGGTAACTATGGCTACACCTTC,CASRFPGNYGYTF
TRBJ1-2,TRBV6-1,TRBD1,-,TGTGCCAGCAGTAAACAGGGACAGGGCACCTATGGCTACACCTTC,CASSKQGQGTYGYTF
TRBJ2-7,TRBV7-9,TRBD2,-,TGTGCCAGCAGCTTAGTCCGGACTAGCGTCTACGAGCAGTACTTC,CASSLVRTSVYEQYF
TRBJ1-2,TRBV18,TRBD1,-,TGTGCCAGCTCACCCGACAGGGAAAATGGCTACACCTTC,CASSPDRENGYTF
TRBJ2-3,TRBV6-6,-,-,TGTGCCAGCAGAGGTCGGAGGGAAACGCAGTATTTT,CASRGRRETQYF
TRBJ2-2,TRBV5-4,-,-,TGTGCCAGCAGCTGGGATTTCACCGGGGAGCTGTTTTTT,CASSWDFTGELFF
TRBJ2-7,TRBV10-1,-,-,TGCGCCAGCAACCCTGGGTCGGGGAGTAGGAACGAGCAGTACTTC,CASNPGSGSRNEQYF
TRBJ2-5,TRBV19,TRBD1,-,TGTGCCAGTAGTATCAAAGGGACAGGGTTGTCTGTCCAAGAGACCCAGTACTTC,CASSIKGTGLSVQETQYF
TRBJ1-6,TRBV7-2,-,few,TGTGCCAGCAGCTTAGGAGGACCCTCCCCGGTCCACTTT,CASSLGGPSPVHF
TRBJ2-3,TRBV7-3,-,-,TGTGCCAGCAGCTCACTGGGGGCCTACATCACAGATACGCAGTATTTT,CASSSLGAYITDTQYF
TRBJ2-5,TRBV20-1,TRBD2,-,TGCAGTGCAGCGGGGGGGTTTTCCCAGTACTTC,CSAAGGFSQYF
TRBJ1-3,TRBV9,-,once,TGTGCCAGCAGCGAGTCGGCGTTCTCTGGAAACACCATATATTTT,CASSESAFSGNTIYF
TRBJ2-5,TRBV19,-,-,TGTGCCAGTAGTCCCCGGGTCCAGGGTTTGGCCCAGTACTTC,CASSPRVQGLAQYF
TRBJ1-2,TRBV5-8,TRBD1,-,TGTGCCAGCATCCCCCGAGGGGGCGCAGGTTCTACTAACTATGGCTACACCTTC,CASIPRGGAGSTNYGYTF
TRBJ2-5,TRBV13,-,once,TGTGCCAGCAGCTTTTCAAGGACAGTCCAAGAGACCCAGTACTTC,CASSFSRTVQETQYF
TRBJ2-7,TRBV5-1,TRBD1,-,TGCGCCAGCAGTCGTCCGGGACAGGGCCACGAGCAGTACTTC,CASSRPGQGHEQYF
TRBJ2-1,TRBV2,-,-,TGTGCCAGCGAAGCAATGTCCCCTTCTGATCGGTTCTTC,CASEAMSPSDRFF
TRBJ2-7,TRBV10-2,-,few,TGCGCCAGCAGTGACACTCGCTACGAGCAGTACTTC,CASSDTRYEQYF
TRBJ2-2,TRBV27,TRBD2,-,TGTGCCAGCAGTTGGACTAGCGGGTGGGTCACCGGGGAGCTGTTTTTT,CASSWTSGWVTGELFF
TRBJ2-1,TRBV6-6,-,-,TGTGCCAGCAGGCATTCTAGACAGGAGAATGAGCAGTTCTTC,CASRHSRQENEQFF
TRBJ2-2,TRBV19,TRBD1,once,TGTGCCAGTAAGGCGGGTGGCCAGGGGGCCGGGGAGCTGTTTTTT,CASKAGGQGAGELFF
TRBJ1-3,TRBV30,-,-,TGTGCCTGGCGGCTGACGACAGACTCTGTGAACACCATATATTTT,CAWRLTTDSVNTIYF
TRBJ2-1,TRBV20-1,-,-,TGCAGTGCTACGGGGTACAATGAGCAGTTCTTC,CSATGYNEQFF
TRBJ2-3,TRBV5-1,-,-,TGCGCCAGCAGCCCCGAGGGGGTAGATACGCAGTATTTT,CASSPEGVDTQYF
TRBJ2-5,TRBV15,TRBD2,-,TGTGCCACCAGCAGCGGGAGACCGGGGGGAGAGACCCAGTACTTC,CATSSGRPGGETQYF
TRBJ2-3,TRBV6-5,-,-,TGTGCCAGCAGTTCGGGCGGGACCGCAGATACGCAGTATTTT,CASSSGGTADTQYF
TRBJ2-3,TRBV2,TRBD2,-,TGTGCCAGCAGAGGACTAGCCCGCACAGATACGCAGTATTTT,CASRGLARTDTQYF
TRBJ2-7,TRBV2,-,-,TGTGCCAGCAGTGTGGGGACATTATCATACGAGCAGTACTTC,CASSVGTLSYEQYF
TRBJ2-2,TRBV7-9,-,-,TGTGCCAGCAGCCCCCGCTCGTTTTCGACCGGGGAGCTGTTTTTT,CASSPRSFSTGELFF
TRBJ2-7,TRBV27,-,once,TGTGCCAGCCACAGGACCGAGAGCTCCTACGAGCAGTACTTC,CASHRTESSYEQYF
TRBJ2-5,TRBV7-8,TRBD1,-,TGTGCCCTCGCCCCAGGGGGAAGTCAGGGGACCCAGTACTTC,CALAPGGSQGTQYF
TRBJ2-3,TRBV7-3,TRBD2,-,TGTGCCAGCAGCTCCACCCTGACTAGCGGGGCAGTCACAGATACGCAGTATTTT,CASSSTLTSGAVTDTQYF
TRBJ2-6,TRBV7-2,-,few,TGTGCCAGCAGCTCAAAAAGGCCGGGGGCGTGGTCTGGGGCCAACGTCCTGACTTTC,CASSSKRPGAWSGANVLTF